The 25 T cell receptor beta chains presented below share a single source sample, sequenced in a study of T-cell memory formation after mild COVID-19. From the 5' RACE reads, TCRdb called clonotypes with MiXCR, one entry per CDR3 protein. The sample shows about 180,000 distinct CDR3 sequences, around 16% of them seen only once. The sample taken for sequencing was PBMCs or a T cell subset sorted from them (not recorded which). Source of these receptors: an adult woman who had mild COVID-19 (a few samples of this study predate the infection). Cell type and time point are not known.

The chain is built from TRBV3-1 and TRBJ2-7; 7 bases match TRBD1. V was clipped by 5 bases and J by 7 bases; unmatched bases: 2. Germline V CDR1 and CDR2: LGHDT, YNNKEL (reference sequence). This CDR3 is 11 amino acids long. The DNA of the CDR3 is TGTGCCAGCAGCAGGGGGCTGGAGCAGTACTTC. Its translation: CASSRGLEQYF.

The chain couples TRBV6-5 to TRBJ2-7; maybe TRBD2 (7 bases). The CDR3 sequence is 15 residues long. Trimming took 6 bases from V and 7 from J, leaving 22 bases between them. The germline V gene has CDR1 MNHEY and CDR2 SVGAGI. The CDR3 spells CASSLTWGGGLEQYF. The CDR3 nucleotides are TGTGCCAGCAGCCTCACCTGGGGGGGGGGCCTTGAGCAGTACTTC.

This clonotype has a handful of counts. V gene TRBV12-3 or TRBV12-4 combines with J gene TRBJ1-2; D not resolved. The CDR3 runs 13 residues. V was shortened by 7 bases and J by 1 base, with 10 bases between the two germline ends. CDR3 in DNA: TGTGCCAGCACTATCAGTGTTAACTATGGCTACACCTTC. Residues: CASTISVNYGYTF.

The sample holds a few counts of this clonotype. The genes are TRBV12-3 or TRBV12-4 and TRBJ2-5; maybe TRBD2 (7 bases). The CDR3 is 14 amino acids. V was trimmed by 5 bases and J by 1 base, leaving 11 bases between them. CDR3 in DNA: TGTGCCAGCAGTGGGGGGGCAATCCAAGAGACCCAGTACTTC. It is translated as CASSGGAIQETQYF.

This chain uses TRBV7-6 with TRBJ2-7, with TRBD1 matching over 10 bases. The trim removed 0 bases at V and 1 base at J, leaving 3 bases unmatched. The CDR3 spans 16 residues. Germline V gene data show CDR1 as SGHVS and CDR2 as FNYEAQ. CDR3 sequence (DNA): TGTGCCAGCAGCTTAGCGGGGACAGGGGCGTCCTACGAGCAGTACTTC. Translated: CASSLAGTGASYEQYF.

Only a few counts were recorded for this clonotype. The gene calls are TRBV7-8 and TRBJ2-1, with D possibly being TRBD2 (6 bases). This CDR3 is built from 14 residues. Trimming removed 2 bases from V and 14 bases from J, with 19 bases in between. Germline V gene sequence: CDR1 SGHVS, CDR2 FQNEAQ. The CDR3 region is CASSLMAGGRTKFF. In nucleotides, the CDR3 is TGTGCCAGCAGCTTAATGGCCGGGGGAAGAACCAAGTTCTTC.

The CDR3 loop reads CASSSRQGGGYTF. DNA for the CDR3: TGCGCCAGCAGCTCAAGACAGGGAGGCGGCTACACCTTC. The V and J genes are TRBV5-1 and TRBJ1-2; TRBD1 matches at 7 bases. Germline-derived CDR1 and CDR2 are SGHRS and YFSETQ. With 3 bases clipped from V and 8 bases from J, the junction kept 7 bases outside the gene matches. CDR3 length equals 13 residues.

The chain is built from TRBV15 and TRBJ2-7, with a tentative D call TRBD1 (6 bases). The length of the CDR3 is 14 residues. Trimming took off 0 bases at V and 7 bases at J, with 13 bases between the two ends. Germline lookup yields CDR1 LNHNV and CDR2 YYDKDF (reference sequence). CDR3 DNA: TGTGCCACCAGCAGAGATAGGGGGTTCGGGGAGCAGTACTTC. Its translation is CATSRDRGFGEQYF.

The chain links TRBV7-2 to TRBJ2-3; 7 bases line up with TRBD2. J gave up 5 bases and V 5 bases, and 7 bases lay outside the gene matches. Germline V gene lookup returns CDR1 SGHTA and CDR2 FQGNSA. The CDR3 has 14 amino acids. The CDR3: CASSTGLVGDTQYF. DNA of the CDR3: TGTGCCAGCAGCACTGGACTAGTGGGAGATACGCAGTATTTT.

The rearrangement joins TRBV3-1 to TRBJ1-6, with no clear D. Trimming left V 0 bases short and J 13 bases short, with 13 bases between. The CDR3 sequence is 14 residues long. CDR1 and CDR2 from the germline V gene are LGHDT and YNNKEL (reference sequence). This CDR3 reads CASSQDLPGNPLHF. Written as DNA, the CDR3 is TGTGCCAGCAGCCAAGATCTACCCGGGAATCCCCTCCACTTT.

This clonotype appeared many times. The rearrangement links TRBV5-1 to TRBJ2-3; 7 bases map to TRBD2. Germline V gene lookup returns CDR1 SGHRS and CDR2 YFSETQ. The V and J ends lost 4 bases and 3 bases, in that order; junction bases with no gene match: 11. The CDR3 has 16 residues. The CDR3 region is CASSPRGGTVTDTQYF. DNA of the CDR3: TGCGCCAGCAGCCCGAGGGGAGGGACGGTAACAGATACGCAGTATTTT.

This chain uses TRBV4-2 with TRBJ1-2, with 7 bases matching TRBD1. Germline loops: CDR1 LGHNA, CDR2 YNFKEQ. The CDR3 spans 16 residues. V shed 4 bases and J 6 bases; nucleotides not matched to a gene: 14. The CDR3 DNA reads TGTGCCAGCAGCCGACCCGGACAGGTTGGGCTTGATGGCTACACCTTC. Encoded protein: CASSRPGQVGLDGYTF.

The CDR3 DNA reads as TGTGCCACCAGTGATGCTAGCGGGAGCGCGGCAGATACGCAGTATTTT. Protein: CATSDASGSAADTQYF. The chain recombines TRBV24-1 with TRBJ2-3, with 10 nucleotides matching TRBD2. This CDR3 comprises 16 residues. The germline V gene encodes CDR1 KGHDR and CDR2 SFDVKD. Trimming took 3 bases from V and 4 from J; bases not matched to a gene: 6.

This clonotype was detected only a few times. This chain links TRBV12-3 or TRBV12-4 with TRBJ1-5; 9 positions match TRBD1. This CDR3 spans 18 amino acids. After removal of 5 bases from V and 0 bases from J, the junction contained 11 bases not matched to a gene. The CDR3 sequence is CASSPGQGTIYSNQPQHF. In DNA form, the CDR3 reads TGTGCCAGCAGTCCCGGACAGGGGACCATTTATAGCAATCAGCCCCAGCATTTT.

In its sample, this clonotype was seen a few times. The V call is TRBV30, the J call TRBJ2-6; D call uncertain. Germline CDR1 and CDR2: GTSNPN and SVGIG (reference sequence). Between the trimmed V and J ends, which lost 0 bases and 0 bases, there was a span of 12 bases. The CDR3 loop spans 17 amino acids. The CDR3 spells CAWSVRVRYSGANVLTF. The DNA for the CDR3 is TGTGCCTGGAGTGTACGTGTCCGATACTCTGGGGCCAACGTCCTGACTTTC.

This chain joins TRBV28 and TRBJ2-6, with D possibly called TRBD1 or TRBD2 (5 bases each). Germline loops: CDR1 MDHEN, CDR2 SYDVKM. Trimming shortened V by 11 bases and J by 4 bases, and 21 bases separated the two germline ends. The CDR3 has 16 residues. The CDR3 nucleotides are TGTGCCCACTTTGGGCAGGGACCTACGGGGGCCAACGTCCTGACTTTC. Translating it yields CAHFGQGPTGANVLTF.

This clonotype was counted ten times or more. The chain couples TRBV9 to TRBJ2-1; 11 bases align to TRBD2. Germline CDR1 SGDLS, CDR2 YYNGEE. Trimming at V came to 0 bases and at J to 6 bases, leaving 2 bases not matched to a gene. The CDR3 sequence is 15 residues long. CDR3 DNA: TGTGCCAGCAGCGTAGGAGGGACTAGCGGCAATGAGCAGTTCTTC. Its translation: CASSVGGTSGNEQFF.

V and J are TRBV30 and TRBJ1-2; the D is unclear. V was clipped by 0 bases and J by 3 bases, with 11 bases between them. The germline gives CDR1 GTSNPN, CDR2 SVGIG (reference sequence). The CDR3 spans 14 residues. The CDR3 DNA is TGTGCCTGGAGTGTAGGGAGGGCTTACTATGGCTACACCTTC. Translating gives CAWSVGRAYYGYTF.

This clonotype showed up many times. The rearrangement links TRBV7-3 to TRBJ2-5, with D maybe TRBD1 (5 bases). V shed 3 bases and J shed 9 bases, with 11 bases lying between them. Germline CDR1 and CDR2: SGHTA and FQGTGA. This CDR3 contains 12 residues. In DNA, the CDR3 is TGTGCCAGCAGCTTCTCAGGGAAGCCCCAGTACTTC. Protein product: CASSFSGKPQYF.

The table lists this clonotype with a few counts. The chain has TRBV25-1 and TRBJ2-3; possibly TRBD1 or TRBD2 for D (5 bases each). The CDR3 has 13 residues. CDR1 is MGHDK, CDR2 SYGVNS, per germline. Deletions cut 6 bases from V and 4 bases from J, with 11 bases between. CDR3 bases: TGTGCCAGCAGCGGGACCCCCGCAGATACGCAGTATTTT. It yields the protein CASSGTPADTQYF. The full variable domain, in which reference TRBV25-1 and TRBJ2-3 provide the parts outside the CDR3, is EADIYQTPRYLVIGTGKKITLECSQTMGHDKMYWYQQDPGMELHLIHYSYGVNSTEKGDLSSESTVSRIRTEHFPLTLESARPSHTSQYLCASSGTPADTQYFGPGTRLTVL.

This clonotype was seen many times. The V gene is TRBV7-2, the J gene TRBJ2-3; D is perhaps TRBD2 (5 bases). Trimming pared 5 bases from V and 4 bases from J, leaving 19 bases between. The CDR3 consists of 16 residues. Germline CDR1 and CDR2: SGHTA and FQGNSA. The CDR3 loop is CASSPLAGHTADTQYF. Here the CDR3 DNA reads TGTGCCAGCAGCCCCCTTGCGGGCCATACGGCAGATACGCAGTATTTT.

At least ten counts were recorded for this clonotype. V and J are TRBV7-2 and TRBJ2-3; 11 bases are a match to TRBD2. This CDR3 contains 15 residues. Germline lookup yields CDR1 SGHTA and CDR2 FQGNSA. The V gene end was trimmed by 6 bases and the J gene end by 4 bases; junction bases not matched to a gene: 6. The DNA for the CDR3 is TGTGCCAGCAGAACTAGCGGGAGTGTGGCAGATACGCAGTATTTT. It specifies CASRTSGSVADTQYF.

V gene TRBV5-4 combines with J gene TRBJ1-6; D is perhaps TRBD1 (5 bases). The CDR3 is made up of 15 amino acids. V dropped 4 bases and J dropped 9 bases, with 17 bases sitting between them. In germline, CDR1 is SGHNT, CDR2 YYREEE (reference sequence). In DNA, the CDR3 is TGTGCCAGCAGCCGAAGCGGGGACGAGAGTTCACCCCTCCACTTT. It codes for CASSRSGDESSPLHF.

This clonotype was picked up a small number of times. The chain uses TRBV6-5 and TRBJ2-2; D not certain. Germline CDR1 reads MNHEY; CDR2 reads SVGAGI. Deletions cut 3 bases from V and 6 bases from J, with 11 bases between. The CDR3 is made up of 14 amino acids. The CDR3 here is CASSYSRPAGELFF. In nucleotides, the CDR3 is TGTGCCAGCAGTTATTCAAGGCCGGCCGGGGAGCTGTTTTTT.

This clonotype was detected many times. The chain uses TRBV12-3 or TRBV12-4 and TRBJ2-7; D ambiguous. Between the trimmed V and J ends, which lost 3 bases and 5 bases, there was a span of 5 bases. This CDR3 contains 11 residues. As DNA, the CDR3 is TGTGCCAGCAGTTTTGCCGACGAGCAGTACTTC. This gives the protein CASSFADEQYF.